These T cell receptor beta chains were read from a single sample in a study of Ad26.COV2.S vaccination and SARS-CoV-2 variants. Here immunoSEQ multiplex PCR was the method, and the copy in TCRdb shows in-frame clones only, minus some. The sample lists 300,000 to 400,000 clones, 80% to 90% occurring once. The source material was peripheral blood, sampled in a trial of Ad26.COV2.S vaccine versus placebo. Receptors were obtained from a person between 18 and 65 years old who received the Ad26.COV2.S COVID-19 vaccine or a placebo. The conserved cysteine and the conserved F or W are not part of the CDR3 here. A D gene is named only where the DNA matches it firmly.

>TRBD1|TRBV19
ASSMGQAEQY
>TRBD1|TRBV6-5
ASSWDRGEETQY
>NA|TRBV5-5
ASSFYPDDEKLF
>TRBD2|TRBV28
ASSSPSGRPQETQY
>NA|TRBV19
ASSQGGYNEQF
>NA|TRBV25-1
ASSESGNSPLH
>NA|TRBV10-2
ASSERPALYNEQF
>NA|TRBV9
ASSVGVRENTEAF
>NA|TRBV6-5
ASRRQLNTEAF
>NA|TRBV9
ASSVAGPNTGELF
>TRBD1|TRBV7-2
ASSTRPQGAWNTGELF
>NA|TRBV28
ASKGLGGYNQPQH
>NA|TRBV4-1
ASRPLLRSNEQF